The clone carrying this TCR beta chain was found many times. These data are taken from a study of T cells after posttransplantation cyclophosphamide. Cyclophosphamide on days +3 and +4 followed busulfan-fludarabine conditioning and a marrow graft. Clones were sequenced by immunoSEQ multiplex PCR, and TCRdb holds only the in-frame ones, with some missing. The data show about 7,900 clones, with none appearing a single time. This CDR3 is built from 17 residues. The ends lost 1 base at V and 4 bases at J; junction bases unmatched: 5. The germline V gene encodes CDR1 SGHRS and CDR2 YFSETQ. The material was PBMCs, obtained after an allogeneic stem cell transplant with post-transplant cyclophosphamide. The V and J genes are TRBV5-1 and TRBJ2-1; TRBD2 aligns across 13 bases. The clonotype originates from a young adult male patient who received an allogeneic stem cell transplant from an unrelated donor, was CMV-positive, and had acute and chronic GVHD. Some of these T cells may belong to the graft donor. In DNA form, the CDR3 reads TGCGCCAGCAGCTTGACATCGGGACTAGCGGGATACAATGAGCAGTTCTTC. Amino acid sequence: CASSLTSGLAGYNEQFF. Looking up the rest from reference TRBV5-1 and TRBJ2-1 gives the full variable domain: KAGVTQTPRYLIKTRGQQVTLSCSPISGHRSVSWYQQTPGQGLQFLFEYFSETQRNKGNFPGRFSGRQFSNSRSEMNVSTLELGDSALYLCASSLTSGLAGYNEQFFGPGTRLTVL.